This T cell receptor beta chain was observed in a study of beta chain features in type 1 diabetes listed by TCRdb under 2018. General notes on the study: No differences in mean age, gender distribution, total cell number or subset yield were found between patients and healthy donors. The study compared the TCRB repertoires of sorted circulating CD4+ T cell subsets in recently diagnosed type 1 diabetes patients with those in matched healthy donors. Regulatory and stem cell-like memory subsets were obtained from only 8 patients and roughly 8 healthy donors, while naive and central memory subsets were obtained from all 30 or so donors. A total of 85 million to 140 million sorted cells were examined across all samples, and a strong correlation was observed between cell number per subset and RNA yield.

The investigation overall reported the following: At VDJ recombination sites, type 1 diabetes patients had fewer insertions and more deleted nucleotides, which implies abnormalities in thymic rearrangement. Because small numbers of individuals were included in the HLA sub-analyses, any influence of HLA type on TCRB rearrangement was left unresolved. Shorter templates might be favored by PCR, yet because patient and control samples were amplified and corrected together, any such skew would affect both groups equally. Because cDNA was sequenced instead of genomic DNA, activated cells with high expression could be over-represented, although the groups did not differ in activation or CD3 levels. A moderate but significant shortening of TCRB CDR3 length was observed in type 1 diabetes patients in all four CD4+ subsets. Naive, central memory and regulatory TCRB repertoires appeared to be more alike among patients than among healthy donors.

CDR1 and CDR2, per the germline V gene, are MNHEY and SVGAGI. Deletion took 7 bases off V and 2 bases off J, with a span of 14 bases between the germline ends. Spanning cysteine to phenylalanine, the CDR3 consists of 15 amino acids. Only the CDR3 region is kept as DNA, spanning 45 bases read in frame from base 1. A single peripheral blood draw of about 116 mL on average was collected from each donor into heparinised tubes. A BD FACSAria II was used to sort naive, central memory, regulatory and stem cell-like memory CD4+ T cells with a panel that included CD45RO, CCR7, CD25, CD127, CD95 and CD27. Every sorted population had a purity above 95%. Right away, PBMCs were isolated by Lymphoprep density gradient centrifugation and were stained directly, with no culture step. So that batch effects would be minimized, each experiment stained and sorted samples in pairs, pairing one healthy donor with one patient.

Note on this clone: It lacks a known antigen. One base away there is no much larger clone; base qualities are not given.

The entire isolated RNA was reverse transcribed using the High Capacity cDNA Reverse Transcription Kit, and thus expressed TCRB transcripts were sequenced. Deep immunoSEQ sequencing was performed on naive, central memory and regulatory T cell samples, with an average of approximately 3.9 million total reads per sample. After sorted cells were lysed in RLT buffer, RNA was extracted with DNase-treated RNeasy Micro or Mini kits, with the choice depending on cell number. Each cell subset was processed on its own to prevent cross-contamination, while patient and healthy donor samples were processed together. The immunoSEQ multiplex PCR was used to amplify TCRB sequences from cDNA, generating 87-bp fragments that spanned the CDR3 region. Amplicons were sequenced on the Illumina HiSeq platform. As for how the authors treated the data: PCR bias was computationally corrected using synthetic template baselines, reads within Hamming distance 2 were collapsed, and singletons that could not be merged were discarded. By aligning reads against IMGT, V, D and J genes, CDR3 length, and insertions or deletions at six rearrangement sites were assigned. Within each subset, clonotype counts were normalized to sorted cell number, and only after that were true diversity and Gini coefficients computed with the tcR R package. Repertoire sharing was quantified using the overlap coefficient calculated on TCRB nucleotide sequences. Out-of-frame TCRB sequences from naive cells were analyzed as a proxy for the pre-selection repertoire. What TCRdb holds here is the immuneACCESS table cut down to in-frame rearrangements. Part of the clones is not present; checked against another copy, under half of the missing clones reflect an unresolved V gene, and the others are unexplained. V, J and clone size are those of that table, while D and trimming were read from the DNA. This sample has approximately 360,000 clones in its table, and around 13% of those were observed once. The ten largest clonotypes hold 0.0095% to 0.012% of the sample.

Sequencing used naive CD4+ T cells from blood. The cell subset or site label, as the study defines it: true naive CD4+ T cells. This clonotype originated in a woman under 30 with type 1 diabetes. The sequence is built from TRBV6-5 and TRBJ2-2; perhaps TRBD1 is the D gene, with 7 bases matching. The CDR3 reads CASTQGGSNTGELFF. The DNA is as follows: TGTGCCAGCACCCAGGGGGGATCTAACACCGGGGAGCTGTTTTTT.